The 8 T cell receptor beta chains reported below all come from one sample, sequenced in a study of control samples from healthy donors and cancer patients (dated by TCRdb to 2018 to 2021). The protocol used for the library was the immunoSEQ multiplex PCR assay. TCRdb took over this immuneACCESS table, retaining in-frame rearrangements with V and J assigned. Such tables are incomplete; in checked studies, under half of the missing clones stem from an unresolved V gene, and the remainder is unexplained. For this sample there are 100,000 to 150,000 clones; 70% to 90% appear just once. The top ten hold around 3% of the sample. Sequencing was carried out using blood. The receptors were gathered from a man aged 55-75 years in good health.

The rearrangement uses TRBV18 and TRBJ1-4; D perhaps matches TRBD1 (5 bases). CDR3 length: 15 amino acids. The germline V and J ends were trimmed by 4 bases and 5 bases, with 14 bases remaining between them. From germline, CDR1 is KGHSH and CDR2 LQKENI. CDR3: CASSQSQGRNEKLFF. Here the CDR3 DNA reads TGTGCCAGCTCACAGTCGCAGGGTAGGAATGAAAAACTGTTTTTT.

The chain carries TRBV12-3 or TRBV12-4 and TRBJ1-2; no reliable D call. Trimming removed 6 bases from V and 4 bases from J, with 3 bases in between. This CDR3 comprises 10 residues. The CDR3 spells CASRAYGYTF. As DNA, the CDR3 is TGTGCCAGCAGAGCCTATGGCTACACCTTC.

This clone was observed a single time. In the same sample, other DNA sequences code for this CDR3. The rearrangement uses TRBV15 and TRBJ2-5; D gene unclear. The CDR3 sequence is 15 residues long. V was trimmed by 3 bases and J by 2 bases, leaving 13 bases between them. The germline V gene encodes CDR1 LNHNV and CDR2 YYDKDF (reference sequence). This chain's CDR3 is CATSSTAGIQETQYF. CDR3 DNA: TGTGCCACCAGCAGCACCGCCGGCATTCAAGAGACCCAGTACTTC. The entire variable domain, with the rest obtained from reference TRBV15 and TRBJ2-5, is as follows: DAMVIQNPRYQVTQFGKPVTLSCSQTLNHNVMYWYQQKSSQAPKLLFHYYDKDFNNEADTPDNFQSRRPNTSFCFLDIRSPGLGDTAMYLCATSSTAGIQETQYFGPGTRLLVL.

V and J are TRBV27 and TRBJ1-2; maybe TRBD1 (5 bases). V lost 5 bases and J lost 8, with 15 bases in between. The germline V gene has CDR1 MNHEY and CDR2 SMNVEV (reference sequence). The CDR3 is 13 residues long. The CDR3 here is CASSPTARGGYTF. The CDR3, as DNA: TGTGCCAGCAGTCCGACAGCTCGGGGAGGCTACACCTTC.

The table lists this clone with a few counts. The chain is built from TRBV28 and TRBJ2-3; tentative D call: TRBD1 (5 bases). The germline CDR1 and CDR2 sequences are MDHEN and SYDVKM. The CDR3 runs to 15 residues. V shed 7 bases and J shed 0 bases, with 14 bases lying between them. CDR3 DNA: TGTGCCAGCACAGACAGAGCCGCTAGCACAGATACGCAGTATTTT. Translation: CASTDRAASTDTQYF.

The chain has TRBV28 and TRBJ2-7; 7 bases line up with TRBD1. CDR3 length: 16 residues. Germline CDR1 reads MDHEN; CDR2 reads SYDVKM. Trimming took 6 bases from V and 5 from J; bases not matched to a gene: 16. In DNA, the CDR3 is TGTGCCAGCAGCCCCTGGTCCCTGACCAGGGGGAACGAGCAGTACTTC. It codes for CASSPWSLTRGNEQYF.

The rearrangement links TRBV6-5 to TRBJ2-5; TRBD1 aligns across 8 bases. Per germline, CDR1 MNHEY and CDR2 SVGAGI. After removal of 6 bases from V and 5 bases from J, the junction contained 11 bases not matched to a gene. The CDR3 sequence is 15 residues long. The CDR3 DNA sequence: TGTGCCAGCAGCCACCCGGGACAGGAGACGGAGACCCAGTACTTC. Translation gives CASSHPGQETETQYF.

This chain connects TRBV5-3 to TRBJ1-5; D gene uncertain. TRBV5-3 is an open reading frame whose function is uncertain. Trimming removed 1 base at V and 3 bases at J, with 11 bases between. CDR3 length: 15 residues. CDR3 in amino acids: CARSLKGVHNQPQHF. DNA for the CDR3: TGTGCCAGAAGCTTGAAGGGCGTCCACAATCAGCCCCAGCATTTT.